Shown below are 16 T cell receptor beta chains from a single sample sequenced in a study of PD-L1 blockade in urothelial cancer. Generated by immunoSEQ multiplex PCR, the TCRdb table keeps only in-frame clones and is missing some. The data hold 35,000 to 45,000 clones, with 90% observed a single time. Sequenced material: PBMCs, taken around atezolizumab (anti-PD-L1) treatment. These receptors originate from a man between 70 and 80 years old with urothelial cancer.

The chain uses TRBV6-1 and TRBJ2-7; TRBD1 aligns across 10 bases. The CDR3 is 13 amino acids. After removal of 10 bases from V and 0 bases from J, the junction contained 3 bases not matched to a gene. Germline loops: CDR1 MNHNS, CDR2 SASEGT. The CDR3 region is CATGQGDSYEQYF. CDR3 nucleotides: TGTGCCACCGGACAGGGGGACTCCTACGAGCAGTACTTC.

The gene calls are TRBV10-2 and TRBJ1-2; D gene ambiguous. Germline V gene sequence: CDR1 WSHSY, CDR2 SAAADI. The V gene lost 2 bases and the J gene lost 5 bases, with 9 bases spanning the gap. CDR3 length equals 13 residues. CDR3 region: CASSEGGGYGYTF. The CDR3 nucleotides are TGCGCCAGCAGTGAGGGCGGTGGGTATGGCTACACCTTC.

The chain uses TRBV28 and TRBJ2-2, with 7 positions matching TRBD1. Trimming removed 4 bases from V and 7 bases from J; junction bases left unmatched: 18. Germline values: CDR1 MDHEN, CDR2 SYDVKM. The CDR3 extends over 18 amino acids. This CDR3 is CASSSKRTGDFLYGELFF. CDR3 DNA sequence: TGTGCCAGCAGTTCTAAACGGACAGGCGATTTCTTGTACGGGGAGCTGTTTTTT.

The rearrangement links TRBV28 to TRBJ1-2; TRBD1 agrees at 8 bases. J was trimmed by 2 bases and V by 7 bases; bases with no gene match: 6. The CDR3 consists of 14 residues. CDR1 and CDR2 from the germline V gene are MDHEN and SYDVKM. The CDR3 region is CASIRTGLNYGYTF. The CDR3 bases are TGTGCCAGCATTCGGACAGGGCTAAACTATGGCTACACCTTC.

The chain couples TRBV29-1 to TRBJ2-3, with TRBD2 matching over 9 bases. There are 13 residues in the CDR3. Trimming at V came to 5 bases and at J to 4 bases, leaving 4 bases not matched to a gene. CDR1 is SQVTM and CDR2 is ANQGSEA in the germline V gene. The CDR3 DNA reads TGCAGCGTTTCTGGCGGGAGGGCAGATACGCAGTATTTT. Protein product: CSVSGGRADTQYF.

V gene TRBV4-1 combines with J gene TRBJ2-3; 9 bases agree with TRBD1. CDR3 length: 14 amino acids. V shed 6 bases, J shed 4 bases, and the junction held 5 bases outside the gene matches. Per germline, CDR1 MGHRA and CDR2 YSYEKL. CDR3 amino acids: CASRRDRAADTQYF. CDR3 DNA: TGCGCCAGCAGGAGGGACAGGGCTGCAGATACGCAGTATTTT.

The rearrangement links TRBV14 to TRBJ2-1, with TRBD2 matching 11 bases. CDR1 and CDR2 (germline): SGHDN, FVKESK. Trimming took 6 bases from V and 3 from J; bases not matched to a gene: 4. The CDR3 spans 15 residues. The CDR3: CASRPTSGSYNEQFF. The DNA for the CDR3 is TGTGCCAGCAGACCAACTAGCGGGAGCTACAATGAGCAGTTCTTC.

The V gene is TRBV11-2, the J gene TRBJ1-2; TRBD1 matches 9 bases. J was trimmed by 8 bases and V by 4 bases; bases with no gene match: 8. The CDR3 length is 14 residues. Germline CDR1 is SGHAT and CDR2 is FQNNGV. The CDR3, as DNA: TGTGCCAGCAGCTGGGGGACAGGGTTAGGAGGCTACACCTTC. Translated, it gives CASSWGTGLGGYTF.

This rearrangement joins TRBV2 to TRBJ2-2; D unclear. Deletions cut 3 bases from V and 4 bases from J, with 6 bases between. The CDR3 spans 13 residues. From germline, CDR1 is SNHLY and CDR2 FYNNEI. CDR3 amino acids: CASSDSFTGELFF. The CDR3 DNA reads as TGTGCCAGCAGTGACAGTTTCACCGGGGAGCTGTTTTTT. Filled out from reference TRBV2 and TRBJ2-2, the complete variable domain reads EPEVTQTPSHQVTQMGQEVILRCVPISNHLYFYWYRQILGQKVEFLVSFYNNEISEKSEIFDDQFSVERPDGSNFTLKIRSTKLEDSAMYFCASSDSFTGELFFGEGSRLTVL.

The chain carries TRBV11-2 and TRBJ2-3; TRBD1 aligns across 10 bases. The CDR3 is 16 residues long. With V trimmed by 1 base and J by 1 base, 2 bases remained unmatched. The germline CDR1 and CDR2 sequences are SGHAT and FQNNGV. The CDR3 reads CASSLGQGAGTDTQYF. CDR3 bases: TGTGCCAGCAGCTTAGGACAGGGGGCTGGCACAGATACGCAGTATTTT.

The chain links TRBV2 to TRBJ2-7; D unresolved. The V gene's germline CDR1 is SNHLY and CDR2 FYNNEI. The length of the CDR3 is 11 residues. V lost 7 bases and J 3 bases, leaving 7 bases between the germline ends. This chain's CDR3 is CASILSYEQYF. CDR3 sequence (DNA): TGTGCCAGCATCTTGAGCTACGAGCAGTACTTC.

The chain recombines TRBV7-9 with TRBJ1-3; D is possibly TRBD1 (6 bases). From germline, CDR1 is SEHNR and CDR2 FQNEAQ (reference sequence). V was cut by 2 bases and J by 0 bases, with 11 bases left in between. The CDR3 extends over 16 amino acids. The CDR3 reads CASSLRGFHSGNTIYF. CDR3 sequence (DNA): TGTGCCAGCAGCTTAAGGGGGTTCCACTCTGGAAACACCATATATTTT.

The rearrangement uses TRBV18 and TRBJ2-2; 7 nucleotides agree with TRBD1. V lost 2 bases, J lost 0 bases, and 12 bases stayed unmatched. The CDR3 totals 19 residues. CDR1 and CDR2 from the germline V gene are KGHSH and LQKENI. In nucleotides, the CDR3 is TGTGCCAGCTCACCAAGTGGGGACAGCCTTTCCGCGAACACCGGGGAGCTGTTTTTT. Encoded protein: CASSPSGDSLSANTGELFF.

The rearrangement uses TRBV19 and TRBJ1-1, with D uncertain. This CDR3 is built from 15 residues. CDR1 is LNHDA, CDR2 SQIVND, per germline (reference sequence). Trimming pared 6 bases from V and 1 base from J, leaving 15 bases between. Here the CDR3 reads CASSKSGVGNTEAFF. In DNA form, the CDR3 reads TGTGCCAGTAGCAAATCGGGTGTGGGGAACACTGAAGCTTTCTTT.

This chain uses TRBV4-2 with TRBJ2-5; D is perhaps TRBD2 (7 bases). Germline lookup yields CDR1 LGHNA and CDR2 YNFKEQ. The V end lost 0 bases, the J end lost 5 bases, and 22 bases lay between the germline ends. CDR3 length equals 18 residues. The CDR3, as DNA: TGTGCCAGCAGCCAAGATCTCTTGGGAGGGGGGAAAGGGGAGACCCAGTACTTC. It encodes CASSQDLLGGGKGETQYF.

The chain is built from TRBV5-6 and TRBJ2-3, with 9 bases that match TRBD2. This CDR3 region has 15 residues. In germline, CDR1 is SGHDT, CDR2 YYEEEE. J was trimmed by 1 base and V by 5 bases; bases with no gene match: 5. Here the CDR3 reads CASSFSGRGTDTQYF. The CDR3 coding sequence is TGTGCCAGCAGTTTTAGCGGGAGAGGCACAGATACGCAGTATTTT.